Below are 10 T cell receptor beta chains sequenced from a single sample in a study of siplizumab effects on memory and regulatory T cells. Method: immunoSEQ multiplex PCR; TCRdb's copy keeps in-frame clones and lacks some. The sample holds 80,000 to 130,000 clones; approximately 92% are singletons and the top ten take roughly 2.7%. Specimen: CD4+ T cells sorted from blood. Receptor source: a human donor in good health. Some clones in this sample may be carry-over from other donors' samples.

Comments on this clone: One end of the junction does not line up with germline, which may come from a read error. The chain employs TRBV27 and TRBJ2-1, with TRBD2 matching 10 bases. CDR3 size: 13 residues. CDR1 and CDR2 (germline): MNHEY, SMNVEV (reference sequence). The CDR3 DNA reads TGTGCCAGCAGTTTATTAGGACTAGCGGCTCTGCTCTTC. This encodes CASSLLGLAALLF.

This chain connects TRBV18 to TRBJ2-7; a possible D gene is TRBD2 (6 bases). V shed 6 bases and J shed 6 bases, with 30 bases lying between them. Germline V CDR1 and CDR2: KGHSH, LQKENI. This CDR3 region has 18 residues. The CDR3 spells CASSPTLGGIAGGREQYF. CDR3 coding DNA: TGTGCCAGCTCCCCTACATTAGGAGGTATTGCCGGGGGTCGCGAGCAGTACTTC. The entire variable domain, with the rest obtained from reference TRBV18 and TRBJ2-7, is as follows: NAGVMQNPRHLVRRRGQEARLRCSPMKGHSHVYWYRQLPEEGLKFMVYLQKENIIDESGMPKERFSAEFPKEGPSILRIQQVVRGDSAAYFCASSPTLGGIAGGREQYFGPGTRLTVT.

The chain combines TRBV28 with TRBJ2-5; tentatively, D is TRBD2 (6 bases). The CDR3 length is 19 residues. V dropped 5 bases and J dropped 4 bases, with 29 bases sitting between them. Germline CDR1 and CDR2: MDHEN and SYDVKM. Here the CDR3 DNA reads TGTGCCAGCAGTCGTTCTCGTAGCGGCAAAACGGGAGATAGAGAGACCCAGTACTTC. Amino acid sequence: CASSRSRSGKTGDRETQYF.

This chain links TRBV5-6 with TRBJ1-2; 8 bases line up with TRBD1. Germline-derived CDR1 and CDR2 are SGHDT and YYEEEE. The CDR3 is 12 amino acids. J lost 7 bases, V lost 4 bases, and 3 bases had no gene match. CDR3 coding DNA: TGTGCCAGCAGCCCCGACAGGGGTGGCTACACCTTC. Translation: CASSPDRGGYTF.

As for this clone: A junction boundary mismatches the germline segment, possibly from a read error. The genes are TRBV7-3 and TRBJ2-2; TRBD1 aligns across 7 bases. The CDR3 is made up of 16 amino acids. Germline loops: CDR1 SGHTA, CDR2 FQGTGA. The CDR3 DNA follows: TGTGCCAGCAGCGTAACCGGGACAGTCCCGGCTGGGGAGCTGTTTTTT. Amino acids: CASSVTGTVPAGELFF.

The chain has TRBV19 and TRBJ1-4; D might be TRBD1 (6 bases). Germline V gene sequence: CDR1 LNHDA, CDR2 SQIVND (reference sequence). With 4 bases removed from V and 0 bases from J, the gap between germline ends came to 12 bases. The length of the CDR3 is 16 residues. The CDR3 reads CASSRRKGATNEKLFF. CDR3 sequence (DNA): TGTGCCAGTAGTAGACGCAAGGGGGCAACTAATGAAAAACTGTTTTTT.

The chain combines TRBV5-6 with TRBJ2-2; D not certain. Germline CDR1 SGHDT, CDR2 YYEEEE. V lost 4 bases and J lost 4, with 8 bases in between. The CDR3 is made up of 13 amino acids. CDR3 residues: CASSPDPTGELFF. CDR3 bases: TGTGCCAGCAGCCCGGATCCCACCGGGGAGCTGTTTTTT. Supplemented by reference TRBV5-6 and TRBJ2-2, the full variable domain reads DAGVTQSPTHLIKTRGQQVTLRCSPKSGHDTVSWYQQALGQGPQFIFQYYEEEERQRGNFPDRFSGHQFPNYSSELNVNALLLGDSALYLCASSPDPTGELFFGEGSRLTVL.

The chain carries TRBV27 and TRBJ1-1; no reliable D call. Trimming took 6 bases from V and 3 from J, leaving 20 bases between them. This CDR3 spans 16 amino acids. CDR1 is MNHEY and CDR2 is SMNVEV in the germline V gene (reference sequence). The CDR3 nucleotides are TGTGCCAGCAGCCTTCAACAACCTGGCCCCCACACTGAAGCTTTCTTT. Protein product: CASSLQQPGPHTEAFF.

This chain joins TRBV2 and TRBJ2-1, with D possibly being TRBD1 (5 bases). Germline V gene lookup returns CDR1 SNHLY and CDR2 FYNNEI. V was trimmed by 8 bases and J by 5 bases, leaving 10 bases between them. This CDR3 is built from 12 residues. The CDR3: CASVQGDNEQFF. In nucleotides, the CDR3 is TGTGCCAGCGTACAAGGGGACAATGAGCAGTTCTTC.

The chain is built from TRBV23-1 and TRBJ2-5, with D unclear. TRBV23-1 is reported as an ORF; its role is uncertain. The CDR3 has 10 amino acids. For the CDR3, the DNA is TGCGTTAAGGCGCAAGAGACCCAGTACTTC. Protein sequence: CVKAQETQYF.